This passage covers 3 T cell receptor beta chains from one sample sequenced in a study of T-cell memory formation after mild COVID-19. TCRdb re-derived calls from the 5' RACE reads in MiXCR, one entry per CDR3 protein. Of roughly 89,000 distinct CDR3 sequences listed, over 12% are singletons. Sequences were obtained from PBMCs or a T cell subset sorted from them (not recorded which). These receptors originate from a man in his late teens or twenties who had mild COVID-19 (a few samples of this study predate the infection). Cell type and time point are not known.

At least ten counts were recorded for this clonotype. The CDR3 sequence: CASSQGPSRSEEQYF. Written as DNA, the CDR3 is TGTGCCAGCAGCCAGGGCCCTTCCCGCTCAGAAGAGCAGTACTTC. This chain connects TRBV7-9 to TRBJ2-7; D may be TRBD1 (5 bases). Deletions cut 5 bases from V and 7 bases from J, with 21 bases between. CDR1 SEHNR and CDR2 FQNEAQ come from the germline V gene (reference sequence). The CDR3 totals 15 residues.

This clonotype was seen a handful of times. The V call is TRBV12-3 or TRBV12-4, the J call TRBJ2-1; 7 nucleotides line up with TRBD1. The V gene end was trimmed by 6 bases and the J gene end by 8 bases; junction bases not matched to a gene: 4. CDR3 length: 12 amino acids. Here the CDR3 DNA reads TGTGCCAGCAGCGGGACAGACTATGAGCAGTTCTTC. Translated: CASSGTDYEQFF.

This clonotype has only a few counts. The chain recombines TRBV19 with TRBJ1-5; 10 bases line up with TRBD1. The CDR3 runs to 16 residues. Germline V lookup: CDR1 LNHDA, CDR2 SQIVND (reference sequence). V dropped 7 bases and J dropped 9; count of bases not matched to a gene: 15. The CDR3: CASTLPGTGVEGPQHF. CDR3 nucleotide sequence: TGTGCCAGTACCCTCCCCGGGACAGGGGTGGAGGGGCCCCAGCATTTT.